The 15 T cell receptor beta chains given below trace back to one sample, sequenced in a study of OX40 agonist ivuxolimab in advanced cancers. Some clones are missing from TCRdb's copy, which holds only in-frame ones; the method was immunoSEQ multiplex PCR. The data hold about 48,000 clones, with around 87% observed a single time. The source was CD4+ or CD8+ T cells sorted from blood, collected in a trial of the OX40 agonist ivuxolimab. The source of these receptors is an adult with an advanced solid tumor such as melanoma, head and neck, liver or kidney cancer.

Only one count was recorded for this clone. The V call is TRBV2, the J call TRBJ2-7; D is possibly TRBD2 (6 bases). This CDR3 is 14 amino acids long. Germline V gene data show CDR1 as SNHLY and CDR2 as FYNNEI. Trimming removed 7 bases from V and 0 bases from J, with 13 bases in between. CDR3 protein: CASKLRGNSYEQYF. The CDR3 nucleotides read TGTGCCAGCAAATTGCGGGGCAACTCCTACGAGCAGTACTTC. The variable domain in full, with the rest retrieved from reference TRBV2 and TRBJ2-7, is EPEVTQTPSHQVTQMGQEVILRCVPISNHLYFYWYRQILGQKVEFLVSFYNNEISEKSEIFDDQFSVERPDGSNFTLKIRSTKLEDSAMYFCASKLRGNSYEQYFGPGTRLTVT.

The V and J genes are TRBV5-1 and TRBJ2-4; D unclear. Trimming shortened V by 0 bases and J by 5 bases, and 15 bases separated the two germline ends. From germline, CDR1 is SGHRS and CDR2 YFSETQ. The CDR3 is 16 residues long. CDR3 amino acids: CASSLAPSKEQNIQYF. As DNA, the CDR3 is TGCGCCAGCAGCTTGGCCCCTTCCAAGGAACAAAACATTCAGTACTTC.

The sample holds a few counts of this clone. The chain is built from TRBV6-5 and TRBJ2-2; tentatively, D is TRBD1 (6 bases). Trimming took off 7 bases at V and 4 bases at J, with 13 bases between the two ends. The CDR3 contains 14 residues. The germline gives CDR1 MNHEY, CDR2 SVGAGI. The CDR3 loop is CASKPTGATGELFF. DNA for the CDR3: TGTGCCAGCAAACCGACAGGAGCCACCGGGGAGCTGTTTTTT.

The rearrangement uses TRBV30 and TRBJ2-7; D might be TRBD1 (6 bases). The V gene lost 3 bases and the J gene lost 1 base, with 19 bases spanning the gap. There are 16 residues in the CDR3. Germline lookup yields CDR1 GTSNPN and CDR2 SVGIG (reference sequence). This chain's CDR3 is CAWRVAWGRGSYEQYF. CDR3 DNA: TGTGCCTGGAGGGTCGCTTGGGGGCGCGGGTCCTACGAGCAGTACTTC.

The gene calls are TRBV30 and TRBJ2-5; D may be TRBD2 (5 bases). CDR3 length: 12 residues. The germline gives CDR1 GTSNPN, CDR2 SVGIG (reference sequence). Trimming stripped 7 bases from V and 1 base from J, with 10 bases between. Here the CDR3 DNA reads TGTGCCTCACGCGGGCTCCAAGAGACCCAGTACTTC. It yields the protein CASRGLQETQYF.

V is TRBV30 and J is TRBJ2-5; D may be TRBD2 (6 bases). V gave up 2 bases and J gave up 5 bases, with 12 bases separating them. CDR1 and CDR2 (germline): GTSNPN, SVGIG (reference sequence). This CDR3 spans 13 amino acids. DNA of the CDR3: TGTGCCTGGAGTCGGTCCAGCGGGGAGACCCAGTACTTC. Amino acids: CAWSRSSGETQYF.

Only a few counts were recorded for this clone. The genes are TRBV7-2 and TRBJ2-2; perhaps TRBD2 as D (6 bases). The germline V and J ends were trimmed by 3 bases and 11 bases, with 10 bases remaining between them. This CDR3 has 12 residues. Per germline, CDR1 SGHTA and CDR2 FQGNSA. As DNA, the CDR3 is TGTGCCAGCAGCTTTGGCGGGAAAGAGCTGTTTTTT. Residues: CASSFGGKELFF.

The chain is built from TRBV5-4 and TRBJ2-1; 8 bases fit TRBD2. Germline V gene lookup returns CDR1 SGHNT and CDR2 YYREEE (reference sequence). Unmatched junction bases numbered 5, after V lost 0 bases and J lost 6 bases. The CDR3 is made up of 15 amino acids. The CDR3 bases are TGTGCCAGCAGCTTGGGCGGGGGGAGCGGCAATGAGCAGTTCTTC. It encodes CASSLGGGSGNEQFF.

CDR3 sequence (DNA): TGTGCCAGCTCACCGGCACAGGTGGGGAATGAGCAGTTCTTC. Protein sequence: CASSPAQVGNEQFF. The chain uses TRBV18 and TRBJ2-1, with a weak D call TRBD1 (5 bases). The length of the CDR3 is 14 residues. Per the germline V gene, CDR1 is KGHSH and CDR2 is LQKENI. V lost 3 bases, J lost 7 bases, and 13 bases lay in between.

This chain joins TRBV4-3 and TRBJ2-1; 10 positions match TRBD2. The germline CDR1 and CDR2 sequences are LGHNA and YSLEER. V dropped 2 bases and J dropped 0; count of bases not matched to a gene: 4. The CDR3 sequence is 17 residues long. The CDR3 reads CASSQLTSGYSYNEQFF. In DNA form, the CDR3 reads TGCGCCAGCAGCCAACTGACTAGCGGGTACTCCTACAATGAGCAGTTCTTC.

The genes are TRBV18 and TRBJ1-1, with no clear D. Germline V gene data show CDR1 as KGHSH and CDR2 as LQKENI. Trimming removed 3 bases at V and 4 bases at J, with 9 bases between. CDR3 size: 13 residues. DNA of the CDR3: TGTGCCAGCTCACCGGGGTGGGGCACTGAAGCTTTCTTT. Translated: CASSPGWGTEAFF.

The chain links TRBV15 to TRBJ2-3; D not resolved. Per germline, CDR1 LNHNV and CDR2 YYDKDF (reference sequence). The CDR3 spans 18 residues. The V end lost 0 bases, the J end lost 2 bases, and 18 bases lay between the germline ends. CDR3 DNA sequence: TGTGCCACCAGCAGAGAGTTGTTTGAACCTAACCCCACAGATACGCAGTATTTT. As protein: CATSRELFEPNPTDTQYF.

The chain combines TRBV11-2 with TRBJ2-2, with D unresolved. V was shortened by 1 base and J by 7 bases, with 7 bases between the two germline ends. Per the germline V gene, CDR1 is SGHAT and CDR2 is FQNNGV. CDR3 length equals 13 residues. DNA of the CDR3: TGTGCCAGCAGCTTAGTTCCCGTCGGGGAGCTGTTTTTT. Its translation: CASSLVPVGELFF.

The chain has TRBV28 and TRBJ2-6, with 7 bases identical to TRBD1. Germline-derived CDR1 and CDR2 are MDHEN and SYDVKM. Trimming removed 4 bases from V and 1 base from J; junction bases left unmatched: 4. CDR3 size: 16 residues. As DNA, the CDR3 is TGTGCCAGCAGTTCAGGGGGAAATTCTGGGGCCAACGTCCTGACTTTC. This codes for CASSSGGNSGANVLTF.

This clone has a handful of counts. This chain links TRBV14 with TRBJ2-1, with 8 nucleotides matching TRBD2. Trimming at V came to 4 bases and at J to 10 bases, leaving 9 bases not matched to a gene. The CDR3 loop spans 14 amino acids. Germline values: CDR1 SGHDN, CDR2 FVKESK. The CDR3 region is CASSPLGGAGEQFF. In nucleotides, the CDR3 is TGTGCCAGCAGCCCCCTCGGGGGGGCTGGGGAGCAGTTCTTC.